In its sample, the clone carrying this T cell receptor beta chain was seen a few times. The antigen is unknown. These data are taken from a study of T-cell reconstitution after alpha-beta-depleted transplantation in children. Points from the study as a whole: The origin of alpha-beta T cells about two months after transplant was reportedly several hundred expanded graft clones. It was surviving recipient T cells and thymic progenitors that gave some patients high TCRbeta diversity at day 60. It was newly produced T cells that mostly accounted for T-cell counts and diversity one year after transplant.

Preparation of the TCRbeta library involved a method that used unique molecular identifiers. MiXCR, run by TCRdb on the PCR reads, gives a single entry per CDR3 protein. The sample consists of approximately 520,000 distinct CDR3 sequences, roughly 10% of them appearing once. This TCR was recovered from a female patient aged 2-10 years who had a stem cell transplant for aplastic anemia, so the T cells may come from the graft donor. The sequenced sample was PBMCs, mostly from graft donor cells, obtained 180 days after TCRalphabeta/CD19-depleted stem cell transplant.

This CDR3 reads CASSLQNSNQPQHF. The DNA for the CDR3 is TGTGCCAGCAGTTTACAAAATAGCAATCAGCCCCAGCATTTT. This chain joins TRBV12-3 or TRBV12-4 and TRBJ1-5; D unresolved. CDR3 length: 14 amino acids. The V end was cut by 2 bases, the J end by 0 bases, with 5 bases between.